Sample share makes the clone carrying this T cell receptor (beta chain) large (0.1 to 1%). Antigen unknown. The CDR3 loop spans 16 amino acids. Germline V gives CDR1 KGHSH, CDR2 LQKENI. Trimming stripped 6 bases from V and 5 bases from J, with 22 bases between. Time point denoted: baseline, week 1 (first vaccination visit). This sample's treatment: pre-vaccination baseline after standard-of-care therapy. In every donor, the tumor was a new WHO grade 3 or 4 IDH1-mutant, ATRX-lost astrocytoma. Generated by immunoSEQ multiplex PCR, the TCRdb table keeps only in-frame clones and is missing some. This sample has about 16,000 clones, with 80% to 90% found just once. These data are taken from a study of a mutant IDH1 vaccine in newly diagnosed glioma. Study overall: Patients got radiotherapy, temozolomide, or both beforehand, and most got both.

Findings of the study overall: Apparently, pseudoprogression bore no relation to changes among the top peripheral T cell clonotypes.

The sequences come from PBMCs, collected from a glioma patient treated with radiotherapy, temozolomide or both. This chain links TRBV18 with TRBJ1-2; D not certain. The TCR comes from a middle-aged woman with glioma. Some clones in this sample may be carry-over from other donors' samples. The CDR3 sequence: CASSPILTAPTYGYTF. The CDR3 nucleotides read TGTGCCAGCTCGCCCATCCTAACAGCCCCTACGTATGGCTACACCTTC.